The rows below give T cell receptor beta chains drawn from one sample of a study of cytomegalovirus exposure and HLA in healthy donors. Assay: immunoSEQ multiplex PCR; the TCRdb copy retains only in-frame clones and omits some. The sample consists of more than 150,000 clones, around 73% of them appearing once. Sequences were obtained from PBMCs. These receptors were collected from a male donor in good health and CMV-seronegative. Both conserved end residues are part of each CDR3. D genes are given only for firm matches. Part of the rows lack a size; the others show once, few, many or a class for expanded clones.

V gene: TRBV6-4; D gene: TRBD2; clone size: medium-sized; J gene: TRBJ2-1; CDR3 protein: CASSDSSGGVNEQFF; CDR3 DNA: TGTGCCAGCAGTGACTCTAGCGGGGGGGTCAATGAGCAGTTCTTC
V gene: TRBV28; D gene: TRBD1; clone size: -; J gene: TRBJ1-4; CDR3 protein: CASSLDRASEKLFF; CDR3 DNA: TGTGCCAGCAGCCTGGACAGGGCGTCTGAAAAACTGTTTTTT
V gene: TRBV19; D gene: TRBD1; clone size: -; J gene: TRBJ1-1; CDR3 protein: CASSIGWTGKGTEAFF; CDR3 DNA: TGTGCCAGTAGTATAGGGTGGACAGGCAAGGGCACTGAAGCTTTCTTT
V gene: TRBV6-1; D gene: TRBD2; clone size: -; J gene: TRBJ2-5; CDR3 protein: CASSELAGGQETQYF; CDR3 DNA: TGTGCCAGCAGTGAACTAGCGGGGGGCCAAGAGACCCAGTACTTC
V gene: TRBV25-1; D gene: TRBD1; clone size: -; J gene: TRBJ2-7; CDR3 protein: CASSVGTGPYEQYF; CDR3 DNA: TGTGCCAGCAGTGTTGGGACAGGGCCCTACGAGCAGTACTTC
V gene: TRBV29-1; D gene: TRBD2; clone size: once; J gene: TRBJ2-1; CDR3 protein: CSAILAGGINEQFF; CDR3 DNA: TGCAGCGCTATACTAGCGGGAGGGATAAATGAGCAGTTCTTC
V gene: TRBV5-4; D gene: TRBD1; clone size: -; J gene: TRBJ1-2; CDR3 protein: CASSPNLDRGGGYTF; CDR3 DNA: TGTGCCAGCAGCCCGAACCTAGACAGGGGTGGCGGCTACACCTTC
V gene: TRBV12-2; D gene: -; clone size: -; J gene: TRBJ1-1; CDR3 protein: CASRYAALCAFF; CDR3 DNA: TGTGCAAGTCGCTACGCCGCTCTATGCGCTTTCTTT
V gene: TRBV6-5; D gene: -; clone size: once; J gene: TRBJ1-1; CDR3 protein: CASSYSSGDTEAFF; CDR3 DNA: TGTGCCAGCAGTTACTCTTCGGGAGATACTGAAGCTTTCTTT
V gene: TRBV6-4; D gene: TRBD2; clone size: -; J gene: TRBJ2-5; CDR3 protein: CVTHVGSGGPGETQYF; CDR3 DNA: TGTGTGACCCACGTAGGGTCGGGGGGGCCGGGGGAGACCCAGTACTTC
V gene: TRBV13; D gene: -; clone size: -; J gene: TRBJ2-7; CDR3 protein: CASSLGKRSYEQYF; CDR3 DNA: TGTGCCAGCAGCTTAGGAAAGCGCTCCTACGAGCAGTACTTC
V gene: TRBV5-5; D gene: TRBD2; clone size: -; J gene: TRBJ2-1; CDR3 protein: CASSLEAGGRYNEQFF; CDR3 DNA: TGTGCCAGCAGCTTGGAAGCGGGAGGCCGATACAATGAGCAGTTCTTC
V gene: TRBV6-5; D gene: -; clone size: -; J gene: TRBJ2-2; CDR3 protein: CASSPLTGELFF; CDR3 DNA: TGTGCCAGCAGCCCTCTAACCGGGGAGCTGTTTTTT
V gene: TRBV7-9; D gene: -; clone size: -; J gene: TRBJ2-5; CDR3 protein: CASSLAGTEETQYF; CDR3 DNA: TGTGCCAGCAGCTTAGCCGGTACGGAAGAGACCCAGTACTTC
V gene: TRBV30; D gene: TRBD1; clone size: -; J gene: TRBJ2-2; CDR3 protein: CAWSAYRGTGAPGELFF; CDR3 DNA: TGTGCCTGGAGTGCCTACCGAGGGACAGGGGCGCCCGGGGAGCTGTTTTTT
V gene: TRBV4-1; D gene: -; clone size: -; J gene: TRBJ1-5; CDR3 protein: CASSQEAGSNQPQHF; CDR3 DNA: TGCGCCAGCAGCCAAGAGGCAGGAAGCAATCAGCCCCAGCATTTT
V gene: TRBV7-9; D gene: -; clone size: -; J gene: TRBJ1-1; CDR3 protein: CASSLSTSNTEAFF; CDR3 DNA: TGTGCCAGCAGCCTCTCGACATCAAACACTGAAGCTTTCTTT
V gene: TRBV28; D gene: TRBD2; clone size: -; J gene: TRBJ2-1; CDR3 protein: CASSLILAGGRNEQFF; CDR3 DNA: TGTGCCAGCAGTTTAATACTAGCGGGAGGGCGCAATGAGCAGTTCTTC
V gene: TRBV11-2; D gene: -; clone size: -; J gene: TRBJ2-7; CDR3 protein: CASSLGLYEQYF; CDR3 DNA: TGTGCCAGCAGCTTAGGACTATACGAGCAGTACTTC
V gene: TRBV5-1; D gene: -; clone size: -; J gene: TRBJ1-1; CDR3 protein: CASREQANTEAFF; CDR3 DNA: TGCGCCAGCAGGGAACAGGCGAACACTGAAGCTTTCTTT
V gene: TRBV30; D gene: -; clone size: -; J gene: TRBJ2-5; CDR3 protein: CACTYPGTRRETQYF; CDR3 DNA: TGTGCCTGTACCTACCCGGGGACACGGAGGGAGACCCAGTACTTC
V gene: TRBV4-2; D gene: TRBD2; clone size: once; J gene: TRBJ2-7; CDR3 protein: CASSQAALAGGYYEQYF; CDR3 DNA: TGTGCCAGCAGCCAAGCGGCGCTAGCGGGGGGATACTACGAGCAGTACTTC
V gene: TRBV6-6; D gene: -; clone size: -; J gene: TRBJ1-6; CDR3 protein: CASSSEAASLHF; CDR3 DNA: TGTGCCAGCAGTTCGGAGGCGGCATCCCTCCACTTT
V gene: TRBV7-7; D gene: TRBD2; clone size: -; J gene: TRBJ2-1; CDR3 protein: CASSPGLANNEQFF; CDR3 DNA: TGTGCTAGCAGCCCCGGACTAGCCAACAATGAGCAGTTCTTC
V gene: TRBV7-9; D gene: -; clone size: -; J gene: TRBJ2-7; CDR3 protein: CASSLGISGYEQYF; CDR3 DNA: TGTGCCAGCAGCTTAGGGATTAGCGGCTACGAGCAGTACTTC
V gene: TRBV27; D gene: -; clone size: few; J gene: TRBJ1-2; CDR3 protein: CASSLHWGEGGYTF; CDR3 DNA: TGTGCCAGCAGTTTACATTGGGGGGAAGGCGGCTACACCTTC
V gene: TRBV6-5; D gene: TRBD1; clone size: -; J gene: TRBJ1-6; CDR3 protein: CATCQMTGGSSPLHF; CDR3 DNA: TGTGCCACTTGCCAAATGACAGGGGGTAGTTCACCCCTCCACTTT
V gene: TRBV6-1; D gene: -; clone size: -; J gene: TRBJ2-7; CDR3 protein: CASSSPFSGEQYF; CDR3 DNA: TGTGCCAGCAGTTCTCCTTTTTCGGGCGAGCAGTACTTC
V gene: TRBV25-1; D gene: -; clone size: few; J gene: TRBJ2-1; CDR3 protein: CASKSTGGNEQFF; CDR3 DNA: TGTGCCAGTAAGTCGACCGGGGGCAATGAGCAGTTCTTC
V gene: TRBV13; D gene: TRBD1; clone size: once; J gene: TRBJ1-4; CDR3 protein: CASSSYSGTVGEKLFF; CDR3 DNA: TGTGCCAGCAGCTCCTACTCCGGGACAGTGGGGGAAAAACTGTTTTTT
V gene: TRBV4-3; D gene: TRBD1; clone size: -; J gene: TRBJ2-7; CDR3 protein: CASSPGTGGFEQYF; CDR3 DNA: TGCGCCAGCAGCCCCGGGACAGGGGGTTTCGAGCAGTACTTC
V gene: TRBV28; D gene: TRBD1; clone size: -; J gene: TRBJ1-4; CDR3 protein: CASSSWTGDATNEKLFF; CDR3 DNA: TGTGCCAGCAGTTCCTGGACAGGGGATGCAACTAATGAAAAACTGTTTTTT
V gene: TRBV9; D gene: -; clone size: few; J gene: TRBJ1-4; CDR3 protein: CASSARQTTNEKLFF; CDR3 DNA: TGTGCCAGCAGCGCCCGACAGACAACTAATGAAAAACTGTTTTTT
V gene: TRBV4-1; D gene: -; clone size: -; J gene: TRBJ2-7; CDR3 protein: CASSQDYREPGYEQYF; CDR3 DNA: TGCGCCAGCAGCCAAGATTATAGAGAGCCCGGCTACGAGCAGTACTTC
V gene: TRBV5-1; D gene: -; clone size: -; J gene: TRBJ2-3; CDR3 protein: CASSLRGVERDTQYF; CDR3 DNA: TGCGCCAGCAGCTTACGCGGGGTAGAGAGAGATACGCAGTATTTT
V gene: TRBV18; D gene: -; clone size: -; J gene: TRBJ2-7; CDR3 protein: CASSPAVSYEQYF; CDR3 DNA: TGTGCCAGCTCACCAGCAGTCTCCTACGAGCAGTACTTC
V gene: TRBV11-3; D gene: TRBD1; clone size: -; J gene: TRBJ2-3; CDR3 protein: CASSNPSGGGTDTQYF; CDR3 DNA: TGTGCCAGCAGCAACCCGTCAGGGGGCGGCACAGATACGCAGTATTTT
V gene: TRBV6-6; D gene: -; clone size: -; J gene: TRBJ2-7; CDR3 protein: CASSYPTKRAYEQYF; CDR3 DNA: TGTGCCAGCAGTTATCCCACTAAGCGGGCCTACGAGCAGTACTTC
V gene: TRBV5-1; D gene: -; clone size: -; J gene: TRBJ1-1; CDR3 protein: CASSLGGGTEAFF; CDR3 DNA: TGCGCCAGCAGCTTGGGCGGGGGAACTGAAGCTTTCTTT
V gene: TRBV10-1; D gene: -; clone size: -; J gene: TRBJ2-1; CDR3 protein: CASSRRGLWEQFF; CDR3 DNA: TGCGCCAGCAGTCGGCGGGGTCTGTGGGAGCAGTTCTTC
V gene: TRBV7-9; D gene: -; clone size: -; J gene: TRBJ1-1; CDR3 protein: CASSQQINTEAFF; CDR3 DNA: TGTGCCAGCAGCCAACAAATTAACACTGAAGCTTTCTTT